This TCR beta chain originates from a study of cytomegalovirus exposure and HLA in healthy donors (dated by TCRdb to about 2017). Study-level background: In an earlier analysis of some 550 of the donors, about 270 Gb of sequence data and 100 million or so unique TCR beta sequences from about 190 million T cells were reported. An early release covering over 500 HLA-typed donors comprised roughly 300 gigabases of sequencing data and roughly 86 million unique TCR sequences. Of the 300 to 500 genotyped donors, 75% to 85% were placed in the genetic ancestry cluster associated with self-reported Caucasian donors. The study was designed to test whether signatures of past pathogen exposure could be identified by cataloging public T cell receptors. The study used immunosequencing to profile the T cell repertoires of approximately 640 subjects and linked those repertoires to cytomegalovirus serostatus. In addition to the first cohort of approximately 670 subjects, a separate validation cohort of around 110 different subjects was used. High-throughput TCR immunosequencing, statistical association of individual TCRs with disease status, and machine learning were combined to predict cytomegalovirus infection status. In a later analysis, previously published TCR beta repertoires from 550 to 700 donors were re-analyzed and high-resolution HLA genotyping was added so that TCR occurrence patterns could be studied. The later analysis used no new phenotypic data to find candidate immune exposures, relying instead on TCR beta sequences and their occurrence across donors. In an earlier analysis of roughly 580 of the donors, high-throughput TCR beta sequencing was used to judge whether each TCR beta V gene segment behaved as functional or pseudogenic. Donor age, sex, ethnicity and CMV serostatus were compiled alongside the repertoire data. A later genetic analysis used genome-wide SNP genotypes for about 65% of the roughly 670 donors, treating that subset as a discovery cohort. All discovery cohort repertoires had been generated using a single sequencing platform. HLA typing included class I and class II loci at four-digit resolution. Typing coverage differed by locus: A, B, C, DRB1 and DQB1 were typed in about 620-630 donors, DQA1 in 522, DPA1 in nearly 610, and DPB1 in 450 to 490. Roughly five DR-DQ haplotypes were handled as single units for association and clustering, since linkage in the cohort was strong. Across 398 genotyped donors of the cohort, an average of about 250,000 unique TCR beta nucleotide sequences per donor were sequenced, and roughly 20% of those sequences were non-productive. General study outcomes and caveats: A group of highly shared sequence variants was considered likely to be a technical artifact of the sequencing pipeline. In an earlier analysis of under 600 of the donors, most TCR beta V segments were observed in productive rearrangements about 90% or about 30% of the time, broadly matching IMGT annotations. Compared with the approximately 720-donor mean, donors in an Asian-associated ancestry cluster had fewer N-insertions in productive TCRs, according to a later genetic analysis. Three of the identified cytomegalovirus-associated TCR beta chains were confirmed in vitro to be specific for cytomegalovirus antigens. Across donors, most TCR sequences were observed very rarely, whereas some public TCRs were present in many individuals. According to the authors, the approach could potentially be generalized to other disease states and immunological phenotypes. In the study, 150 to 200 TCR beta chains were listed as associated with cytomegalovirus. Several of the top co-occurrence clusters appeared to be linked to parvovirus B19, influenza, CMV and Epstein-Barr virus, according to a later analysis. CMV serostatus was the only immune exposure information available for the cohort. In this cohort, only TCR beta chains were sequenced, and detectable features were limited by the absence of alpha or paired-chain data. According to a later analysis, TCR association rates differed among HLA loci, with DRB1 alleles showing the most associated TCRs and HLA-C alleles showing the fewest. Because the 87-base-pair reads could not distinguish some IMGT-functional V segments, including TRBV6-2 and TRBV6-3, those segments were excluded. In a later analysis, HLA-associated TCR beta chains were found to be more clonally expanded and to have lower generation probabilities than equally common non-associated chains. Because some donors lacked HLA typing at each locus, the association tests relied only on the typed subset. Cytomegalovirus status was reported to be diagnosed by the classifier with high specificity and sensitivity in both the original and validation cohorts. Assigning TCR associations to individual alleles was difficult when HLA alleles, especially DR and DQ, strongly co-occurred. Because counts were too low, about 18 rarely observed V segments, including chromosome 9 orphons, were excluded from the earlier analysis of a few hundred of the donors. In a later genetic analysis, a missense DCLRE1C variant was associated with V-gene and J-gene trimming of TCR beta chains, and the association was replicated in an independent cohort. Most CMV-associated TCR beta chains appeared to be HLA-restricted in a later analysis, and the HLA associations seemed to be driven largely by CMV exposure. A further reported finding was that TCR beta sequences accurately predicted the HLA-A and HLA-B alleles for most subjects in the first cohort. In a later analysis, 16,951 TCR beta sequences were associated with specific HLA alleles at a false discovery rate of 0.05. Linkage disequilibrium might explain the correlated functional status among segregating V segments, but an unknown experimental factor could not be ruled out. The presence/absence analyses assumed that sequencing depth was roughly uniform across donors, and that assumption may not be true.

The cohort comprised fewer than 750 healthy bone marrow donors. At the time of sampling, every cohort member was nominally healthy, though immune exposures that went unrecorded were likely present. The donor was CMV seropositive and was included in the group of around 300 seropositive cohort members. A peripheral blood sample was provided by each donor, and peripheral blood mononuclear cells were used for TCR beta sequencing. The Qiagen DNeasy Blood Extraction Kit was used to extract genomic DNA from the blood cell samples. V is reduced by 5 bases and J by 0 bases, leaving a spacing of 13 bases between them. From cysteine to phenylalanine, the CDR3 is 15 amino acids long. Here the CDR3 DNA is all that survives: 45 bases in frame from base 1. The germline V gene encodes CDR1 SEHNR and CDR2 FQNEAQ (reference sequence). The library was built by means of the immunoSEQ multiplex PCR assay. For the multiplex PCR, a mixture combining 60 forward primers for TCR Vbeta segments and 13 reverse primers for TCR Jbeta segments was used. Amplification of the CDR3 region of rearranged TCR beta genes was performed with a multiplex PCR assay on genomic DNA. The amplified TCR beta libraries were sequenced on the Illumina HiSeq System as 87-base-pair reads. The published analysis was carried out like this. Across the 500 to 750 repertoires, a later analysis counted tens of millions of unique TCR beta chains, around 10 million of which were shared by at least two donors. Raw reads were error-corrected and collapsed into unique sequences by a nearest-neighbor algorithm in which closely related sequences were merged to remove PCR and sequencing errors. Alignment of CDR3 sequences to IMGT reference sequences was used to assign V, D and J gene segments. For a sequence to be retained, at least a six-nucleotide match to both a V gene segment and a J gene segment was required. A rearrangement counted as productive if the CDR3 had no stop codons and remained in frame with V and J, and every other rearrangement counted as non-productive. CDR3 was defined by IMGT convention, running from the second conserved V-encoded cysteine to the conserved J-encoded phenylalanine. The earlier analysis of some 600 of the donors excluded sequences that lacked an unambiguous match to a single V gene segment. An earlier analysis of a few hundred of the donors called V segments functional above 56.7% productive rearrangements and segregating when the between-donor standard deviation exceeded 5%. A statistical classification framework was built for diagnosing cytomegalovirus status from the catalog of TCR beta chain sequences. In a later analysis, TCR nucleotide sequences were compared against IMGT/GENE-DB human TR gene sequences so that V and J genes could be assigned. Using the TCRdist pipeline, a later analysis assigned CDR3 sequences along with most-parsimonious VDJ recombination scenarios. In a later analysis, each TCR beta chain was defined by its CDR3 amino acid sequence together with its V-gene family, and reads lacking a unique V-gene family were excluded. In a later analysis, around 650 highly shared, low-generation-probability nucleotide sequences were removed to address suspected cross-contamination and a sequencing artifact. For each public chain, a later analysis derived a clonal expansion index from normalized ranks of inferred template counts within each repertoire. A later analysis computed generation probabilities with a VDJ recombination model fitted to out-of-frame rearrangements, and checked the results against IGoR. A later analysis scored TCR-TCR, TCR-HLA and TCR-CMV co-occurrence with hypergeometric tests, applying a repertoire-size bias correction to TCR pairs. False discovery rates were estimated in a later analysis by permuting HLA or CMV assignments 20 times. A later analysis grouped co-occurring TCRs with DBSCAN, adding TCRdist sequence similarity when clustering within HLA-allele-positive subsets. Repertoires with fewer than 30,000 or more than 120,000 public chains, plus five repertoires with anomalous nucleotide sharing, were excluded from co-occurrence clustering. In TCRdb, the immuneACCESS table is reduced to in-frame sequences with V and J assigned. These tables do not hold every clone; where another copy was compared, an unresolved V gene accounts for under half, and the others remain unexplained. That table furnishes V, J and clone size, whereas the DNA furnished D and trimming. For this sample the table gives about 93,000 clones, of which over 55% were detected only once. The top ten clonotypes cover 5.5% to 6% of the sample.

Remarks on this clone: Its antigen is currently not known. Base qualities are missing; no much larger clone stands one base away.

The receptor's source is a boy between 5 and 17 years old in good health and CMV-seropositive. The receptor chain draws on TRBV7-9 and TRBJ2-5; the D gene is possibly TRBD1, with 6 bases matching. The sequencing sample was made of PBMCs. Here the CDR3 is given as CASSPSHRDQETQYF. The bases read TGTGCCAGCAGCCCCTCTCACAGGGACCAAGAGACCCAGTACTTC.